The 15 T cell receptor beta chains below were found in one sample sequenced in a study of blood T cells in healthy people across ages. With a J-beta primer mix and a sample-barcoded 5' primer, a second PCR ran roughly 6 to 12 cycles. In TCRdb, the 5' RACE reads were re-called with MiXCR into one record per CDR3 protein. The table includes about 1.8 million distinct CDR3 sequences, around half detected once. Sequencing was performed on blood. Source of these receptors: a woman in her 40s in good health.

The gene calls are TRBV12-3 or TRBV12-4 and TRBJ2-7; TRBD1 aligns across 9 bases. The CDR3 runs to 14 residues. V dropped 6 bases and J dropped 5; count of bases not matched to a gene: 8. The CDR3 sequence: CASRDDRGADEQYF. The DNA for the CDR3 is TGTGCCAGCAGAGACGACAGGGGGGCTGACGAGCAGTACTTC.

The rearrangement uses TRBV7-2 and TRBJ1-5, with a tentative D call TRBD1 (5 bases). Germline values: CDR1 SGHTA, CDR2 FQGNSA. The V end was cut by 3 bases, the J end by 3 bases, with 6 bases between. CDR3 length: 13 residues. The CDR3 protein is CASSFRVNQPQHF. In nucleotides, the CDR3 is TGTGCCAGCAGCTTCAGGGTCAATCAGCCCCAGCATTTT.

V and J are TRBV6-5 and TRBJ2-3; possibly TRBD1 for D (5 bases). V was clipped by 4 bases and J by 5 bases, with 13 bases between them. Germline V CDR1 and CDR2: MNHEY, SVGAGI. The CDR3 is 14 residues long. CDR3 protein: CASSSAGWEDTQYF. As DNA, the CDR3 is TGTGCCAGCAGTTCTGCAGGGTGGGAAGATACGCAGTATTTT.

J is TRBJ2-4 and V is TRBV6-6; 15 bases match TRBD2. The DNA end lines up better with TRBJ2-7; the J call may be wrong. Germline V gene sequence: CDR1 MNHNY, CDR2 SVGAGI (reference sequence). The CDR3 is made up of 15 amino acids. The CDR3: CASSPRTSGGDEQYF. In DNA form, the CDR3 reads TGTGCCAGCAGTCCCAGGACTAGCGGGGGGGACGAGCAGTACTTC.

The chain has TRBV7-3 and TRBJ2-1; 8 nucleotides align to TRBD1. CDR1 is SGHTA, CDR2 FQGTGA, per germline. The CDR3 totals 14 residues. The V gene end was trimmed by 5 bases and the J gene end by 6 bases; junction bases not matched to a gene: 6. The CDR3 DNA is TGTGCCAGCAGCAGACAGGGGAGAGGCAATGAGCAGTTCTTC. It specifies CASSRQGRGNEQFF.

This clonotype was observed a few times. The chain uses TRBV18 and TRBJ2-5; D is ambiguous. The J call may be in error: the DNA end matches TRBJ2-7 better. This CDR3 has 14 residues. The germline V gene has CDR1 KGHSH and CDR2 LQKENI. The chain's CDR3 is CASSPPGPFYEQYF. In DNA, the CDR3 is TGTGCCAGCTCACCACCCGGACCTTTCTACGAGCAGTACTTC.

This CDR3 reads CASSPPYHDEQYF. The CDR3 DNA reads TGTGCCAGCAGCCCCCCGTATCACGACGAGCAGTACTTC. The rearrangement joins TRBV28 to TRBJ2-7; D gene unclear. V lost 6 bases to trimming and J lost 5 bases, with 14 bases between them. Looked up from germline, CDR1 is MDHEN and CDR2 is SYDVKM. The CDR3 is 13 residues long.

The CDR3 spells CASSLRLAGFSSSGANVLTF. CDR3 nucleotide sequence: TGTGCCAGCAGCCTAAGACTAGCGGGGTTCTCCTCCTCCGGGGCCAACGTCCTGACTTTC. The chain has TRBV3-1 and TRBJ2-6; 11 bases line up with TRBD2. Per germline, CDR1 LGHDT and CDR2 YNNKEL (reference sequence). V gave up 4 bases and J gave up 4 bases; unmatched junction bases: 15. The CDR3 covers 20 residues. The full variable domain, with the rest looked up from reference TRBV3-1 and TRBJ2-6, is DTAVSQTPKYLVTQMGNDKSIKCEQNLGHDTMYWYKQDSKKFLKIMFSYNNKELIINETVPNRFSPKSPDKAHLNLHINSLELGDSAVYFCASSLRLAGFSSSGANVLTFGAGSRLTVL.

This clonotype occurred a few times. The chain has TRBV6-5 and TRBJ2-7; D uncertain. CDR3 length equals 15 residues. Trimming stripped 7 bases from V and 0 bases from J, with 16 bases between. Per germline, CDR1 MNHEY and CDR2 SVGAGI. The CDR3: CASTTSGFGSYEQYF. In nucleotides, the CDR3 is TGTGCCAGCACCACTTCGGGTTTCGGCTCCTACGAGCAGTACTTC.

This clonotype has just a few counts. The junction does not match germline at one end; this may be a read error. The V and J genes are TRBV7-2 and TRBJ2-4; TRBD2 matches at 11 bases. CDR1 is SGHTA, CDR2 FQGNSA, per germline. This CDR3 comprises 15 residues. CDR3 protein: CASSLAGGGRNIQYF. CDR3 in DNA: TGTGCCAGCAGTTTAGCGGGGGGGGGAAGAAACATTCAGTACTTC.

This clonotype was seen a handful of times. The V call is TRBV11-2, the J call TRBJ2-1, with 8 nucleotides matching TRBD2. CDR3 length: 16 amino acids. Per the germline V gene, CDR1 is SGHAT and CDR2 is FQNNGV. V gave up 1 base and J gave up 12 bases; unmatched junction bases: 14. This chain's CDR3 is CASSLASQRGTKGQFF. DNA for the CDR3: TGTGCCAGCAGCTTAGCGTCCCAGCGGGGGACCAAGGGGCAGTTCTTC.

The chain couples TRBV7-9 to TRBJ2-7, with D tentatively TRBD1 (5 bases). This CDR3 is built from 14 residues. Looked up from germline, CDR1 is SEHNR and CDR2 is FQNEAQ (reference sequence). The germline V and J ends were trimmed by 4 bases and 3 bases, with 13 bases remaining between them. CDR3 in DNA: TGTGCCAGCAGCTCCTACCCGACAGACTACGAGCAGTACTTC. This sequence encodes CASSSYPTDYEQYF.

This sequence joins TRBV7-6 and TRBJ2-3; 9 bases fit TRBD2. This CDR3 is built from 16 residues. V lost 3 bases and J lost 1; bases outside the gene matches: 5. Per the germline V gene, CDR1 is SGHVS and CDR2 is FNYEAQ. The CDR3 reads CASSFPERGGTDTQYF. The CDR3 DNA sequence: TGTGCCAGCAGCTTTCCGGAGCGGGGGGGCACAGATACGCAGTATTTT.

V gene TRBV2 combines with J gene TRBJ2-1; tentative D call: TRBD2 (5 bases). The CDR3 contains 14 residues. Germline lookup yields CDR1 SNHLY and CDR2 FYNNEI. The germline V and J ends were trimmed by 2 bases and 2 bases, with 7 bases remaining between them. The DNA of the CDR3 is TGTGCCAGCAGTGAAACGGGGACCTACAATGAGCAGTTCTTC. Translated: CASSETGTYNEQFF.

V and J are TRBV2 and TRBJ2-4; possibly TRBD2 for D (5 bases). The assigned J gene may be wrong: the sequence end matches TRBJ2-5 better. The CDR3 sequence is 12 residues long. In germline, CDR1 is SNHLY, CDR2 FYNNEI. The CDR3 region has the DNA TGTGCCAGGGCGGGCTTACAAGAGACCCAGTACTTC. The encoded protein is CARAGLQETQYF.